This T cell receptor (beta chain) was captured in a study of blood T cell repertoires in COVID-19. The Seattle patients joined while their infection was active and were tracked longitudinally afterward. Original data processing: Reference gene primer amplification gave nucleated cell count estimates. Repertoires were generated with immunoSEQ multiplex PCR, while TCRdb's copy carries only in-frame clones and drops some. That table is the source of V, J and clone size, and D and trimming were worked out from the DNA. The top ten clones hold roughly 10% of a sample with 250,000 to 300,000 clones, approximately 91% of them seen once. The sequencing input was peripheral blood. This receptor was obtained from a woman aged 25 to 45 with COVID-19, enrolled during active disease.

The CDR3 loop is CASSASAAVGADTQYF. CDR3 nucleotide sequence: TGTGCCAGCAGCGCCTCGGCGGCTGTGGGTGCAGATACGCAGTATTTT. The V and J genes are TRBV5-4 and TRBJ2-3, with no clear D. V lost 4 bases, J lost 4 bases, and 19 bases lay in between. The CDR3 runs to 16 residues. Germline assignment: CDR1 SGHNT and CDR2 YYREEE (reference sequence).